This T cell receptor beta chain derives from a study of cytotoxic CD8 clonotypes in ibrutinib-treated CLL. Repertoires were generated with immunoSEQ multiplex PCR, while TCRdb's copy carries only in-frame clones and drops some. This sample has nearly 300,000 clones; around 69% occur once, and the top ten carry about 5.8%. The CDR3 consists of 14 residues. V dropped 0 bases and J dropped 3; count of bases not matched to a gene: 2. CDR1 SGHTS and CDR2 YDEGEE come from the germline V gene. This receptor was taken from a human donor with chronic lymphocytic leukemia. The sequencing used PBMCs, collected at disease progression, from a patient treated with ibrutinib. The rearrangement joins TRBV5-8 to TRBJ2-5; 7 bases agree with TRBD2. This chain's CDR3 is CASSLEGTKETQYF. As DNA, the CDR3 is TGTGCCAGCAGCTTGGAGGGGACTAAAGAGACCCAGTACTTC. The whole variable domain, filled in from reference TRBV5-8 and TRBJ2-5, reads EAGVTQSPTHLIKTRGQQATLRCSPISGHTSVYWYQQALGLGLQFLLWYDEGEERNRGNFPPRFSGRQFPNYSSELNVNALELEDSALYLCASSLEGTKETQYFGPGTRLLVL.